This note documents a single TCR beta chain sequence. The antigen is undetermined. The sample belongs to a study of T cell repertoires in cytomegalovirus infection. Overall study context: Alongside well-studied HLA-B-restricted CMV epitopes, recently identified HLA-C-restricted CMV epitopes were also used. Public signatures in TCR beta pointed to CMV infection and matching HLA type.

A single record per CDR3 protein comes from TCRdb applying MiXCR to the reads. Counted here are about 740,000 distinct CDR3 sequences, approximately 33% occurring once; the ten biggest clones make up 15% to 20%. The CDR3 covers 15 residues. Germline CDR1 and CDR2: DFQATT and SNEGSKA (reference sequence). V lost 7 bases to trimming and J lost 0 bases; unmatched junction nucleotides: 4. The starting material was cultured PBMCs, obtained from culture after CMV antigen stimulation. The V gene is TRBV20-1, the J gene TRBJ2-3; 13 nucleotides agree with TRBD2. The receptor comes from a human donor in good health (CMV status not recorded). Some clones in this sample may be carry-over from other donors' samples. This CDR3 is CSGTSGRDSTDTQYF. The CDR3, as DNA: TGCAGTGGGACTAGCGGGAGAGATAGCACAGATACGCAGTATTTT.